One TCR beta chain is described in this entry. In the authors' methods: Amplified reference gene primers provided the basis for estimating nucleated cell counts. Assay used: immunoSEQ multiplex PCR; TCRdb lists only in-frame clones, some missing. That table gives V, J and clone size, and the DNA gave D and trimming. The sample records about 62,000 clones, roughly nine tenths being singletons. This sample was included in a study of blood T cell repertoires in COVID-19. The germline CDR1 and CDR2 sequences are MNHEY and SVGEGT. The CDR3 has 14 residues. V gave up 5 bases and J gave up 6 bases, with 17 bases separating them.

The TCR originated in a woman aged 55-75 years with COVID-19, enrolled during active disease. The V and J genes are TRBV6-2 or TRBV6-3 and TRBJ2-7; D ambiguous. The specimen was peripheral blood. DNA of the CDR3: TGTGCCAGCAGTGGCCGGCTAGAGGCTGCCGAGCAGTACTTC. This gives the protein CASSGRLEAAEQYF.